Sequencing of this TCR beta chain was carried out in a study of low-dose radiotherapy and immunotherapy resistance in tumors. Background on the study: It was 1 Gy per fraction every two weeks that Cohort 2 received, adding up to 13 Gy over 26 weeks.

Alpha- and beta-chain coverage of first-strand cDNA came from TRAV- and TRBV-specific primers. TCRs were put through 20 to 25 PCR cycles of amplification with Phusion. A constant-region primer and the V-primer adapter served as the primer pair. TCRdb analysed the reads with MiXCR anew, one entry per CDR3 protein. This table has under 70,000 distinct CDR3 sequences, about 25% appearing once. This CDR3 contains 14 residues. Germline CDR1 and CDR2: MNHNY and SVGAGI (reference sequence). Trimming removed 0 bases at V and 7 bases at J, with 13 bases between. As to time point: after trial treatment. Treatment reported: LDRT plus nivolumab, ipilimumab, low-dose cyclophosphamide and aspirin (RACIN trial). The treatment that donors received included nivolumab, ipilimumab, aspirin, low-dose cyclophosphamide and low-dose radiotherapy. Those eligible were patients bearing advanced solid tumors lacking tumor-infiltrating lymphocytes.

As for this clonotype: This likely traces to a read error, being one base from a far larger clone.

This sequence joins TRBV6-6 and TRBJ2-7, with D hard to call. The receptor was derived from a male donor with prostate cancer. The specimen comprised PBMCs, sampled after low-dose radiotherapy plus immunotherapy. CDR3 DNA sequence: TGTGCCAGCAGTTACTCGCGTCTTTACAATGAGCAGTACTTC. As protein: CASSYSRLYNEQYF.